This entry describes one T cell receptor (beta chain). The record originates from a study of blood T cell repertoires in COVID-19. Looking at the study overall: T cells, B-cell-depleted T cells, or PBMCs provided the cDNA or gDNA that served as material.

Repertoires were generated with immunoSEQ multiplex PCR, while TCRdb's copy carries only in-frame clones and drops some. The table has around 470,000 clones, approximately 89% seen once; the top ten hold around 0.92%. Germline V CDR1 and CDR2: SGHRS, YFSETQ. The trim removed 1 base at V and 0 bases at J, leaving 14 bases unmatched. The CDR3 totals 19 residues. The sequence was collected from a man in his late teens or twenties with COVID-19, enrolled during active disease. Sequences were obtained from peripheral blood. The chain carries TRBV5-1 and TRBJ1-2; 8 positions agree with TRBD1. The CDR3: CASSLSVSRDRGTNYGYTF. The CDR3 DNA reads TGCGCCAGCAGCTTGTCTGTTTCAAGAGACAGGGGAACTAACTATGGCTACACCTTC.